This T cell receptor beta chain was sequenced during a study of blood T cell repertoires in COVID-19. The overall study: Both acute and convalescent COVID-19 samples were obtained from the United States, Italy and Spain. T cells, B-cell-depleted T cells, or PBMCs provided the cDNA or gDNA that served as material.

There are many counts of this clone. Donors in Cohort 3 who had recovered were those with two negative PCRs, healthcare professional clearance, or resolution of their symptoms. Assay used: immunoSEQ multiplex PCR; TCRdb lists only in-frame clones, some missing. The sample has fewer than 450,000 clones, about 90% seen once. This CDR3 spans 15 amino acids. The germline gives CDR1 MNHNS, CDR2 SASEGT. V lost 3 bases, J lost 5 bases, and 7 bases stayed unmatched. Sequenced sample: PBMCs or T cells enriched from blood (not recorded which). V and J are TRBV6-1 and TRBJ2-5; 9 bases map to TRBD2. The origin of this receptor is a woman in her 30s who had recovered from COVID-19. CDR3 sequence: CASSDSGGLRETQYF. The CDR3 bases are TGTGCCAGCAGTGATAGCGGGGGCCTCCGGGAGACCCAGTACTTC.